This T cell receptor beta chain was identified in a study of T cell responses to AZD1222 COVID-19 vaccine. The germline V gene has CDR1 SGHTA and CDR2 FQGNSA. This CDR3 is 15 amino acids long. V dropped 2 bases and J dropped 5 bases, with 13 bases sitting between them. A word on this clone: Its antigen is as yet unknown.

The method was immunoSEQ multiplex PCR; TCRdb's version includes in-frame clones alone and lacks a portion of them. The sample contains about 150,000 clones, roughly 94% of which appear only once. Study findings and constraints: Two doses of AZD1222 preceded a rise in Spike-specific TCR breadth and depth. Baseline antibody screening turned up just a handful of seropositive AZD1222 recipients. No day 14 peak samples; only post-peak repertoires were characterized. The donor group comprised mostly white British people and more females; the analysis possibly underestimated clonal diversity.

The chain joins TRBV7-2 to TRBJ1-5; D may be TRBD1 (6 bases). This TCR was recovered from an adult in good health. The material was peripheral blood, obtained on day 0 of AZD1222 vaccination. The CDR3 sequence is CASSLSVGGDQPQHF. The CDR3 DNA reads TGTGCCAGCAGCTTATCGGTGGGGGGCGATCAGCCCCAGCATTTT.